The rows below give T cell receptor beta chains drawn from one sample of a study of blood T cell repertoires in COVID-19. The table came from immunoSEQ multiplex PCR; TCRdb's copy has only in-frame clones and leaves some out. The sample lists about 42,000 clones; around 84% were seen once. The specimen was peripheral blood. All receptors come from a man between 65 and 85 years old with acute or convalescent COVID-19. Each CDR3 is given with its conserved first and last residue. The D gene is left open where the match is weak. Clone size is not always given. Where it is, it says once, few, many or a class for expanded clones.

CDR3,DNA,J,V,D,size
CASSYGIYGYTF,TGTGCCAGCAGCTACGGGATCTATGGCTACACCTTC,TRBJ1-2,TRBV11-2,-,-
CSASGSQVYNEQFF,TGCAGTGCTAGTGGCTCTCAGGTGTACAATGAGCAGTTCTTC,TRBJ2-1,TRBV20-1,-,-
CASSREAHNEQFF,TGTGCCAGCAGCAGGGAGGCCCACAATGAGCAGTTCTTC,TRBJ2-1,TRBV2,-,-
CASSQDWVTHGQFF,TGTGCCAGCAGCCAGGACTGGGTGACACACGGGCAGTTCTTC,TRBJ2-1,TRBV7-2,-,-
CATSDGGHPGEQYF,TGTGCCACCAGTGATGGGGGACACCCGGGAGAGCAGTACTTC,TRBJ2-7,TRBV24-1,-,once
CASSVTMGAEAFF,TGTGCCAGCAGTGTGACCATGGGCGCTGAAGCTTTCTTT,TRBJ1-1,TRBV27,-,-
CSASLGSGGRNTEAFF,TGCAGTGCTAGTTTAGGTTCTGGGGGCAGAAACACTGAAGCTTTCTTT,TRBJ1-1,TRBV20-1,-,-
CASRQDSGAGNTIYF,TGTGCCAGCAGACAAGATAGTGGAGCTGGAAACACCATATATTTT,TRBJ1-3,TRBV6-5,-,-
CAWTSDLNSYNSPLHF,TGTGCCTGGACTAGTGATCTTAACTCCTATAATTCACCCCTCCACTTT,TRBJ1-6,TRBV30,-,-
CASRPHKGGWGYTF,TGTGCCAGCAGGCCGCATAAAGGGGGATGGGGCTACACCTTC,TRBJ1-2,TRBV6-5,-,-
CASSHGTVYGYTF,TGTGCCAGCAGTCACGGGACAGTCTATGGCTACACCTTC,TRBJ1-2,TRBV6-2/TRBV6-3,TRBD1,-
CASSPGQATDTQYF,TGTGCCAGCAGCCCGGGACAGGCGACAGATACGCAGTATTTT,TRBJ2-3,TRBV6-5,TRBD1,-
CASSLAQGPQYEQYF,TGTGCCAGCAGCTTAGCGCAGGGCCCTCAATACGAGCAGTACTTC,TRBJ2-7,TRBV7-2,-,-